The 22 T cell receptor beta chains presented below share a single source sample, sequenced in a study of T cell responses to AZD1222 COVID-19 vaccine. Generated by immunoSEQ multiplex PCR, the TCRdb table keeps only in-frame clones and is missing some. Among some 100,000 clones listed, just over 90% were seen once. Sequences were derived from peripheral blood, sampled on day 0 of AZD1222 vaccination. These receptors were collected from an adult in good health.

The chain recombines TRBV7-9 with TRBJ2-3; D is unresolved. Trimming pared 1 base from V and 3 bases from J, leaving 5 bases between. The CDR3 totals 13 residues. CDR1 SEHNR and CDR2 FQNEAQ come from the germline V gene (reference sequence). The CDR3 loop reads CASSLDRTDTQYF. The CDR3 DNA follows: TGTGCCAGCAGCTTAGACCGGACAGATACGCAGTATTTT.

The chain recombines TRBV5-5 with TRBJ1-4, with 7 bases aligning to TRBD1. The trim removed 0 bases at V and 4 bases at J, leaving 12 bases unmatched. CDR1 SGHKS and CDR2 YYEKEE come from the germline V gene (reference sequence). This CDR3 region has 18 residues. The CDR3 DNA is TGTGCCAGCAGCTTGGTTATAGGTGGGGGACAGTTTAATGAAAAACTGTTTTTT. It is translated as CASSLVIGGGQFNEKLFF.

This chain uses TRBV29-1 with TRBJ2-7; D is ambiguous. The CDR3 length is 11 residues. Germline V gives CDR1 SQVTM, CDR2 ANQGSEA. Trimming removed 4 bases at V and 8 bases at J, with 12 bases between. The DNA of the CDR3 is TGCAGCGTTGCATTAATGGGGAAGCAGTACTTC. This sequence encodes CSVALMGKQYF.

This clone has a single count. V is TRBV10-3 and J is TRBJ2-1, with TRBD2 matching over 11 bases. The germline CDR1 and CDR2 sequences are ENHRY and SYGVKD. V lost 3 bases to trimming and J lost 2 bases; unmatched junction nucleotides: 12. The CDR3 runs 19 residues. DNA for the CDR3: TGTGCCATCAGTGATATAGCGGGGGGGCCAGGAGGTCCCTACAATGAGCAGTTCTTC. Its translation: CAISDIAGGPGGPYNEQFF.

This clone appeared a single time. This sample includes further DNA sequences coding for the same CDR3. V is TRBV5-6 and J is TRBJ1-1; D perhaps matches TRBD1 (5 bases). Germline V lookup: CDR1 SGHDT, CDR2 YYEEEE. The germline V and J ends were trimmed by 2 bases and 5 bases, with 7 bases remaining between them. This CDR3 has 12 residues. The chain's CDR3 is CASSLRGTEAFF. The CDR3 DNA reads TGTGCCAGCAGCTTAAGGGGAACTGAAGCTTTCTTT.

V gene TRBV14 combines with J gene TRBJ2-2; D ambiguous. The V end was cut by 2 bases, the J end by 5 bases, with 12 bases between. The germline V gene has CDR1 SGHDN and CDR2 FVKESK. The CDR3 is made up of 15 amino acids. The CDR3 region has the DNA TGTGCCAGCAGCCAAAGCCCACTCCTGACCGGGGAGCTGTTTTTT. It specifies CASSQSPLLTGELFF.

The CDR3 loop reads CASSISREAGIRGGELFF. The CDR3 bases are TGTGCCAGTAGTATATCGCGGGAGGCAGGGATACGTGGCGGGGAGCTGTTTTTT. The chain links TRBV19 to TRBJ2-2, with TRBD2 matching 8 bases. This CDR3 contains 18 residues. V lost 2 bases and J lost 7; bases outside the gene matches: 15. Germline V gene data show CDR1 as LNHDA and CDR2 as SQIVND (reference sequence). Drawing the rest from reference TRBV19 and TRBJ2-2, the complete variable domain is DGGITQSPKYLFRKEGQNVTLSCEQNLNHDAMYWYRQDPGQGLRLIYYSQIVNDFQKGDIAEGYSVSREKKESFPLTVTSAQKNPTAFYLCASSISREAGIRGGELFFGEGSRLTVL.

V gene TRBV7-8 combines with J gene TRBJ2-5, with TRBD2 matching over 9 bases. The germline V gene has CDR1 SGHVS and CDR2 FQNEAQ. The CDR3 has 17 amino acids. J lost 0 bases, V lost 1 base, and 6 bases had no gene match. CDR3 sequence (DNA): TGTGCCAGCAGCTTAGTGGAGCGGGGGGTCCACCAAGAGACCCAGTACTTC. It encodes CASSLVERGVHQETQYF.

The rearrangement joins TRBV6-6 to TRBJ2-4; D not resolved. Trimming removed 2 bases at V and 1 base at J, with 12 bases between. This CDR3 has 16 residues. The germline CDR1 and CDR2 sequences are MNHNY and SVGAGI (reference sequence). This CDR3 reads CASSYTNRLAKNIQYF. The DNA of the CDR3 is TGTGCCAGCAGTTACACTAACAGATTGGCCAAAAACATTCAGTACTTC.

V usage is TRBV5-6 and J usage is TRBJ2-7; 8 bases line up with TRBD2. The CDR3 totals 15 residues. J was trimmed by 3 bases and V by 6 bases; bases with no gene match: 11. Germline V gene lookup returns CDR1 SGHDT and CDR2 YYEEEE. The CDR3 coding sequence is TGTGCCAGCATACGGGAGGGTCCCTTACTCTACGAGCAGTACTTC. Translation: CASIREGPLLYEQYF.

The V and J genes are TRBV4-1 and TRBJ1-6; possibly TRBD1 for D (5 bases). V was shortened by 3 bases and J by 6 bases, with 15 bases between the two germline ends. Germline CDR1 is MGHRA and CDR2 is YSYEKL. The CDR3 length is 16 residues. CDR3 region: CASSQPRDGVNSPLHF. CDR3 DNA: TGCGCCAGCAGCCAGCCTAGGGACGGAGTTAATTCACCCCTCCACTTT.

CDR3 loop: CSARDSAGNTIYF. The DNA of the CDR3 is TGCAGCGCCCGGGACAGCGCTGGAAACACCATATATTTT. V gene TRBV29-1 combines with J gene TRBJ1-3; 7 bases line up with TRBD1. CDR1 SQVTM and CDR2 ANQGSEA come from the germline V gene. V shed 7 bases and J 2 bases; nucleotides not matched to a gene: 5. This CDR3 comprises 13 residues.

V usage is TRBV7-2 and J usage is TRBJ2-5; tentatively, D is TRBD1 (5 bases). The CDR3 contains 14 residues. Germline V gene data show CDR1 as SGHTA and CDR2 as FQGNSA. The V end lost 1 base, the J end lost 4 bases, and 10 bases lay between the germline ends. CDR3 sequence (DNA): TGTGCCAGCAGCTTAGACAGGCGCGGAGAGACCCAGTACTTC. Protein sequence: CASSLDRRGETQYF.

The gene calls are TRBV3-1 (or the pseudogene TRBV3-2) and TRBJ1-4, with 9 bases lining up with TRBD1. This CDR3 region has 13 residues. V was clipped by 8 bases and J by 5 bases; unmatched bases: 3. Germline-derived CDR1 and CDR2 are LGHDT and YNNKEL (reference sequence). This chain's CDR3 is CASGDRENEKLFF. The CDR3 DNA sequence: TGTGCCAGCGGGGACAGGGAAAATGAAAAACTGTTTTTT.

V is TRBV5-1 and J is TRBJ2-5; D unresolved. The CDR3 loop spans 13 amino acids. Trimming cost V 0 bases and J 4 bases, with 7 bases left between them. Germline CDR1 SGHRS, CDR2 YFSETQ. CDR3 in DNA: TGCGCCAGCAGCTTGGCGGAAGGAGAGACCCAGTACTTC. Its protein product is CASSLAEGETQYF.

A note on this clone: A read error may produce the germline difference seen at one junction end. V gene TRBV18 combines with J gene TRBJ1-2, with a possible D match to TRBD1 (5 bases). From germline, CDR1 is KGHSH and CDR2 LQKENI. The CDR3 is 17 amino acids. The CDR3 sequence: CASSPQGRDLGNYGYTF. In nucleotides, the CDR3 is TGTGCCAGCTCGCCACAAGGCCGGGACCTCGGGAACTATGGCTACACCTTC.

The genes are TRBV27 and TRBJ2-7, with D perhaps matching TRBD2 (6 bases). Looked up from germline, CDR1 is MNHEY and CDR2 is SMNVEV (reference sequence). V shed 4 bases and J shed 1 base, with 14 bases lying between them. CDR3 size: 15 residues. The CDR3 loop reads CASSSPHGGSYEQYF. The CDR3 DNA reads as TGTGCCAGCAGTTCACCCCACGGAGGGTCCTACGAGCAGTACTTC.

The rearrangement links TRBV2 to TRBJ1-5; D not certain. V lost 5 bases and J lost 3, with 14 bases in between. The CDR3 contains 15 residues. In germline, CDR1 is SNHLY, CDR2 FYNNEI. The DNA for the CDR3 is TGTGCCAGCAGTAAAAAACGACCCACCAATCAGCCCCAGCATTTT. Residues: CASSKKRPTNQPQHF.

The chain uses TRBV6-5 and TRBJ2-7, with D unresolved. The CDR3 has 11 residues. Germline V CDR1 and CDR2: MNHEY, SVGAGI. V lost 4 bases and J 7 bases, leaving 8 bases between the germline ends. CDR3 sequence: CASSWGYEQYF. The CDR3 region has the DNA TGTGCCAGCAGTTGGGGTTATGAGCAGTACTTC.

The chain combines TRBV2 with TRBJ1-5; D unresolved. The CDR3 loop spans 14 amino acids. The germline V and J ends were trimmed by 3 bases and 1 base, with 7 bases remaining between them. CDR1 and CDR2 from the germline V gene are SNHLY and FYNNEI. The chain's CDR3 is CASSDPPSNQPQHF. The CDR3 DNA reads TGTGCCAGCAGTGACCCACCCAGCAATCAGCCCCAGCATTTT.

V usage is TRBV28 and J usage is TRBJ2-5; the D gene is possibly TRBD2 (5 bases). CDR1 and CDR2 from the germline V gene are MDHEN and SYDVKM. The length of the CDR3 is 14 residues. Trimming left V 2 bases short and J 2 bases short, with 9 bases between. The CDR3 protein is CASSLAGLQETQYF. CDR3 sequence (DNA): TGTGCCAGCAGTTTAGCGGGTCTACAAGAGACCCAGTACTTC.

This rearrangement joins TRBV5-6 to TRBJ2-5; a weak D match, TRBD1 (5 bases). With 5 bases removed from V and 3 bases from J, the gap between germline ends came to 14 bases. The length of the CDR3 is 14 residues. Germline V lookup: CDR1 SGHDT, CDR2 YYEEEE. In DNA form, the CDR3 reads TGTGCCAGCAGTCTTGTGACAGTTGAAGAGACCCAGTACTTC. Translated, it gives CASSLVTVEETQYF.